This TCR beta chain stems from a study of technical replicates of blood from a handful of donors. Assay used: immunoSEQ multiplex PCR; TCRdb lists only in-frame clones, some missing. The repertoire has more than 65,000 clones, roughly 95% of them found once; the top ten carry around 0.39%. V shed 7 bases and J 1 base; nucleotides not matched to a gene: 6. CDR1 and CDR2 from the germline V gene are WNHNN and SYGVQD (reference sequence). CDR3 length equals 14 residues. This TCR derives from a human donor in good health. Input material: T cells isolated from PBMCs. V and J are TRBV10-1 and TRBJ2-7; 8 bases match TRBD2. CDR3 sequence (DNA): TGCGCCAGCAATAAGGCTAGCGGGTCCTACGAGCAGTACTTC. Translated: CASNKASGSYEQYF.